These 24 T cell receptor beta chains originate from one sample sequenced in a study of T cell clonotyping in hematopoietic cell transplantation (dated by TCRdb to the early 2020s). Library method: the immunoSEQ multiplex PCR assay. The clones in this table, taken by TCRdb from immuneACCESS, are in-frame only. Not every clone is retained; where verified, under half of the shortfall comes from an unresolved V gene, and the cause of the rest is unknown. The sample profile shows about 41,000 clones; approximately 95% of them were found once. Approximately 0.94% of the sample belongs to the ten largest clones. Sequenced: peripheral blood mononuclear cells. The receptor source for this set is a young man in good health. Some clones in this sample may be carry-over from other donors' samples.

The V call is TRBV5-1, the J call TRBJ1-1; D remains unclear. This CDR3 contains 15 residues. CDR1 is SGHRS and CDR2 is YFSETQ in the germline V gene. V was shortened by 0 bases and J by 5 bases, with 14 bases between the two germline ends. The CDR3 DNA reads as TGCGCCAGCAGCTTGGCGGCCTCCTCCGGGACTGAAGCTTTCTTT. This codes for CASSLAASSGTEAFF. Combining the CDR3 with reference TRBV5-1 and TRBJ1-1 gives the whole variable domain KAGVTQTPRYLIKTRGQQVTLSCSPISGHRSVSWYQQTPGQGLQFLFEYFSETQRNKGNFPGRFSGRQFSNSRSEMNVSTLELGDSALYLCASSLAASSGTEAFFGQGTRLTVV.

The rearrangement joins TRBV7-2 to TRBJ1-1; D gene unclear. Per germline, CDR1 SGHTA and CDR2 FQGNSA. This CDR3 region has 14 residues. Trimming removed 7 bases at V and 3 bases at J, with 15 bases between. As DNA, the CDR3 is TGTGCCAGCACCTCCTCCCCGGGGTACACTGAAGCTTTCTTT. Its translation is CASTSSPGYTEAFF.

V is TRBV4-1 and J is TRBJ1-1; D is unclear. This CDR3 contains 13 residues. V was shortened by 0 bases and J by 6 bases, with 8 bases between the two germline ends. Germline lookup yields CDR1 MGHRA and CDR2 YSYEKL. The DNA for the CDR3 is TGCGCCAGCAGCCAAGATGGAGTAGCTGAAGCTTTCTTT. Amino acids: CASSQDGVAEAFF.

The chain employs TRBV27 and TRBJ2-7; no clear D. CDR3 length: 13 amino acids. CDR1 and CDR2 from the germline V gene are MNHEY and SMNVEV (reference sequence). The V end lost 0 bases, the J end lost 5 bases, and 8 bases lay between the germline ends. CDR3 coding DNA: TGTGCCAGCAGTTTATCGATGACCAACGAGCAGTACTTC. Translated, it gives CASSLSMTNEQYF.

The chain employs TRBV6-5 and TRBJ2-2, with D unresolved. This CDR3 spans 13 amino acids. V lost 7 bases, J lost 6 bases, and 12 bases lay in between. The germline V gene has CDR1 MNHEY and CDR2 SVGAGI. The CDR3 region has the DNA TGTGCCAGCATCGAAGTCCTTTCCGGGGAGCTGTTTTTT. Encoded protein: CASIEVLSGELFF.

The chain couples TRBV27 to TRBJ1-1, with D possibly being TRBD1 (5 bases). The V gene lost 6 bases and the J gene lost 4 bases, with 18 bases spanning the gap. There are 15 residues in the CDR3. CDR1 is MNHEY, CDR2 SMNVEV, per germline (reference sequence). The CDR3: CASSPRTPGSTEAFF. For the CDR3, the DNA is TGTGCCAGCAGCCCTAGGACCCCAGGGAGCACTGAAGCTTTCTTT.

The chain links TRBV6-6 to TRBJ1-1; D is uncertain. V was trimmed by 8 bases and J by 8 bases, leaving 9 bases between them. Per germline, CDR1 MNHNY and CDR2 SVGAGI (reference sequence). There are 10 residues in the CDR3. In nucleotides, the CDR3 is TGTGCCAGCCGGGATATCGAAGCTTTCTTT. Protein product: CASRDIEAFF.

The chain links TRBV6-5 to TRBJ2-3; no clear D gene. Germline-derived CDR1 and CDR2 are MNHEY and SVGAGI. The CDR3 consists of 12 residues. Trimming cost V 5 bases and J 9 bases, with 12 bases left between them. CDR3 loop: CASSIPGRTQYF. In DNA form, the CDR3 reads TGTGCCAGCAGTATCCCCGGAAGGACGCAGTATTTT.

This chain joins TRBV6-1 and TRBJ1-2; D uncertain. The CDR3 is 15 amino acids. Germline V gene lookup returns CDR1 MNHNS and CDR2 SASEGT. Trimming removed 0 bases from V and 1 base from J, with 9 bases in between. Here the CDR3 reads CASSEAVRVNYGYTF. The CDR3 nucleotides read TGTGCCAGCAGTGAAGCCGTTCGGGTTAACTATGGCTACACCTTC.

The chain employs TRBV5-4 and TRBJ2-5; D is undetermined. Trimming took off 3 bases at V and 7 bases at J, with 16 bases between the two ends. The CDR3 is 14 residues long. The germline V gene encodes CDR1 SGHNT and CDR2 YYREEE (reference sequence). CDR3 bases: TGTGCCAGCAGCTCCCCTACCGCCTCTTGGACCCAGTACTTC. It is translated as CASSSPTASWTQYF.

This chain's CDR3 is CASSQTSFLTGELFF. DNA for the CDR3: TGTGCCAGCAGCCAAACTAGTTTTTTGACCGGGGAGCTGTTTTTT. The chain links TRBV7-3 to TRBJ2-2; TRBD2 might be the D (5 bases). V shed 5 bases and J shed 5 bases, with 15 bases lying between them. The CDR3 is 15 residues long. The germline gives CDR1 SGHTA, CDR2 FQGTGA.

This chain joins TRBV5-6 and TRBJ1-1, with D maybe TRBD1 (6 bases). There are 14 residues in the CDR3. CDR1 SGHDT and CDR2 YYEEEE come from the germline V gene. Trimming took off 3 bases at V and 3 bases at J, with 12 bases between the two ends. The CDR3 is CASSSGTRYTEAFF. Written as DNA, the CDR3 is TGTGCCAGCAGCTCCGGGACAAGATACACTGAAGCTTTCTTT.

This sequence joins TRBV27 and TRBJ1-5; 8 nucleotides match TRBD1. The germline V gene encodes CDR1 MNHEY and CDR2 SMNVEV (reference sequence). This CDR3 has 14 residues. V shed 3 bases, J shed 4 bases, and the junction held 2 bases outside the gene matches. The CDR3 sequence is CASSFRQGNQPQHF. CDR3 nucleotides: TGTGCCAGCAGTTTCAGACAGGGGAATCAGCCCCAGCATTTT.

The rearrangement joins TRBV7-8 to TRBJ1-1, with a tentative D call TRBD1 (6 bases). Germline V gene lookup returns CDR1 SGHVS and CDR2 FQNEAQ. The CDR3 sequence is 15 residues long. V lost 7 bases and J 0 bases, leaving 15 bases between the germline ends. The CDR3 loop is CASKVRGGMNTEAFF. The CDR3 nucleotides read TGTGCCAGCAAGGTTCGAGGGGGGATGAACACTGAAGCTTTCTTT. Drawing the rest from reference TRBV7-8 and TRBJ1-1, the complete variable domain is GAGVSQSPRYKVAKRGQDVALRCDPISGHVSLFWYQQALGQGPEFLTYFQNEAQLDKSGLPSDRFFAERPEGSVSTLKIQRTQQEDSAVYLCASKVRGGMNTEAFFGQGTRLTVV.

The chain links TRBV4-2 to TRBJ2-3, with D perhaps matching TRBD2 (5 bases). Germline V lookup: CDR1 LGHNA, CDR2 YNFKEQ. The CDR3 is 15 amino acids. V lost 6 bases and J 2 bases, leaving 15 bases between the germline ends. The CDR3 protein is CASSLPAGLTDTQYF. The DNA of the CDR3 is TGTGCCAGCAGTCTCCCCGCGGGTCTCACAGATACGCAGTATTTT.

V and J are TRBV6-1 and TRBJ2-1; D gene unclear. Germline CDR1 is MNHNS and CDR2 is SASEGT. The CDR3 covers 14 residues. V lost 3 bases, J lost 1 base, and 7 bases lay in between. CDR3: CASSDGFSYNEQFF. The CDR3 DNA sequence: TGTGCCAGCAGTGATGGGTTTTCCTACAATGAGCAGTTCTTC.

This clone occurred a few times. J is TRBJ2-1 and V is TRBV18; D not certain. The V end was cut by 2 bases, the J end by 10 bases, with 12 bases between. In germline, CDR1 is KGHSH, CDR2 LQKENI. This CDR3 spans 13 amino acids. CDR3 loop: CASSPSVVTEQFF. DNA of the CDR3: TGTGCCAGCTCACCATCGGTCGTCACCGAGCAGTTCTTC.

The rearrangement joins TRBV27 to TRBJ1-3; D remains ambiguous. This CDR3 region has 13 residues. Trimming took 4 bases from V and 2 from J, leaving 6 bases between them. CDR1 and CDR2 from the germline V gene are MNHEY and SMNVEV (reference sequence). CDR3 DNA: TGTGCCAGCAGTTCCCTTCCTGGAAACACCATATATTTT. This translates into CASSSLPGNTIYF.

The V gene is TRBV5-6, the J gene TRBJ2-3; the D gene is possibly TRBD1 (5 bases). Germline CDR1 reads SGHDT; CDR2 reads YYEEEE. CDR3 length: 14 residues. V lost 1 base and J 2 bases, leaving 8 bases between the germline ends. The CDR3 reads CASSLWTTTDTQYF. Written as DNA, the CDR3 is TGTGCCAGCAGCTTGTGGACAACCACAGATACGCAGTATTTT. Full variable domain (remainder filled in from reference TRBV5-6 and TRBJ2-3): DAGVTQSPTHLIKTRGQQVTLRCSPKSGHDTVSWYQQALGQGPQFIFQYYEEEERQRGNFPDRFSGHQFPNYSSELNVNALLLGDSALYLCASSLWTTTDTQYFGPGTRLTVL.

The rearrangement joins TRBV30 to TRBJ1-2; 7 bases fit TRBD1. Germline trimming cut 8 bases from V and 0 bases from J; bases unmatched to any gene: 6. Germline values: CDR1 GTSNPN, CDR2 SVGIG (reference sequence). This CDR3 region has 13 residues. In DNA, the CDR3 is TGTGCCAGCCAAGGACAGGCTAACTATGGCTACACCTTC. This codes for CASQGQANYGYTF.

CDR3 sequence: CASSLRRGAAYEQYF. CDR3 DNA sequence: TGTGCCAGCAGCCTTAGGCGGGGGGCGGCTTACGAGCAGTACTTC. V and J are TRBV6-5 and TRBJ2-7; 8 nucleotides line up with TRBD2. The CDR3 spans 15 residues. V lost 6 bases to trimming and J lost 4 bases; unmatched junction nucleotides: 11. The germline CDR1 and CDR2 sequences are MNHEY and SVGAGI.

The genes are TRBV6-1 and TRBJ2-4, with D possibly being TRBD1 (6 bases). The length of the CDR3 is 13 residues. Germline CDR1 is MNHNS and CDR2 is SASEGT. Trimming cost V 3 bases and J 9 bases, with 12 bases left between them. In nucleotides, the CDR3 is TGTGCCAGCAGTGATTACAGGGACGCCATTCAGTACTTC. It is translated as CASSDYRDAIQYF.

The gene calls are TRBV11-2 and TRBJ2-7, with 8 bases fitting TRBD1. Germline CDR1 and CDR2: SGHAT and FQNNGV. The ends lost 1 base at V and 3 bases at J; junction bases unmatched: 5. The CDR3 sequence is 15 residues long. The CDR3 region has the DNA TGTGCCAGCAGCTTAGGGCGACAGGGGATCTACGAGCAGTACTTC. Protein product: CASSLGRQGIYEQYF.

V is TRBV5-6 and J is TRBJ2-5, with TRBD1 matching over 9 bases. The CDR3 is 17 amino acids. Germline lookup yields CDR1 SGHDT and CDR2 YYEEEE. With 3 bases clipped from V and 5 bases from J, the junction kept 14 bases outside the gene matches. CDR3 region: CASSSLPGTGIGETQYF. Here the CDR3 DNA reads TGTGCCAGCAGCTCCCTACCCGGGACAGGGATAGGTGAGACCCAGTACTTC.